The 22 T cell receptor beta chains below come from one sample, sequenced in a study of molecular identifiers for immune sequencing clone quantification. From the PCR reads, TCRdb called clonotypes with MiXCR, one entry per CDR3 protein. Among hundreds of thousands of distinct CDR3 sequences listed, about 20% were seen once. Sequencing was carried out using naive CD8+ T cells from blood, with Jurkat cell RNA spiked in. As to subset: FACS-sorted CD8+CD4-CCR7+CD45RA+ naive T cells. These receptors were collected from a human donor in good health. Some libraries in this study had Jurkat cell RNA spiked in.

This clonotype was seen more than once but under ten times. V usage is TRBV12-2 and J usage is TRBJ2-5; the DNA was not used to check the table's D call, TRBD1. TRBV12-2 constitutes a pseudogene. There are 14 residues in the CDR3. The CDR3 protein is CASRYRVVGETQYF. CDR3 coding DNA: TGTGCAAGTCGCTACAGGGTAGTGGGGGAGACCCAGTACTTC.

This clonotype has at least ten counts. The chain has TRBV5-4 and TRBJ2-1; weak D call: TRBD1 (5 bases). This CDR3 is built from 14 residues. V lost 1 base and J lost 8, with 13 bases in between. Germline lookup yields CDR1 SGHNT and CDR2 YYREEE (reference sequence). The CDR3 coding sequence is TGTGCCAGCAGCTTGTTCCTCAGGGCGCATGAGCAGTTCTTC. It is translated as CASSLFLRAHEQFF.

On this clonotype: A read error may be the cause here, since a much bigger clone is one base away. The chain joins TRBV29-1 to TRBJ1-1, with 11 bases that match TRBD1. Germline trimming cut 4 bases from V and 6 bases from J; bases unmatched to any gene: 4. The CDR3 sequence is 13 residues long. From germline, CDR1 is SQVTM and CDR2 ANQGSEA. The CDR3 sequence: CSVGDRGVPEAFF. The CDR3 DNA is TGCAGCGTTGGGGACAGGGGGGTCCCTGAAGCTTTCTTT.

Concerning this clonotype itself: Just one base apart from a much larger clone, this may be a read error. This chain connects TRBV3-1 to TRBJ2-3, with unresolved D. CDR1 is LGHDT and CDR2 is YNNKEL in the germline V gene (reference sequence). The CDR3 length is 16 residues. CDR3 sequence: CAGSQGLRIFTDTQYF. In DNA, the CDR3 is TGTGCCGGCAGCCAAGGGTTAAGGATTTTCACAGATACGCAGTATTTT.

In its sample, this clonotype was seen many times. The chain uses TRBV29-1 and TRBJ2-3; tentatively, D is TRBD2 (6 bases). Germline lookup yields CDR1 SQVTM and CDR2 ANQGSEA. The V gene lost 5 bases and the J gene lost 2 bases, with 17 bases spanning the gap. This CDR3 is 15 amino acids long. The CDR3 reads CSVPAGEAYTDTQYF. In nucleotides, the CDR3 is TGCAGCGTTCCCGCCGGGGAGGCTTACACAGATACGCAGTATTTT.

To note about this clonotype: It may be a read error: a sequence one base away is much more abundant. V and J are TRBV28 and TRBJ1-5; the D is unclear. This CDR3 comprises 15 residues. The germline V gene encodes CDR1 MDHEN and CDR2 SYDVKM. The CDR3 nucleotides are TGTGCCAGCAGTTTCCCCGGGTATAGCAATCAGCACCAGCATTTT. Protein: CASSFPGYSNQHQHF.

This clonotype has a count of ten or more. The chain joins TRBV6-5 to TRBJ2-3, with TRBD2 as a possible D gene (7 bases). Germline lookup yields CDR1 MNHEY and CDR2 SVGAGI. The CDR3 is 16 amino acids. Trimming took off 2 bases at V and 0 bases at J, with 12 bases between the two ends. CDR3 nucleotides: TGTGCCAGCAGTTACGGGGGAGGGGGGAGCACAGATACGCAGTATTTT. Protein product: CASSYGGGGSTDTQYF.

In its sample, this clonotype was seen a few times. The J gene is TRBJ2-7, the V gene TRBV4-3, with D unclear. CDR1 and CDR2 (germline): LGHNA, YSLEER. The CDR3 length is 15 residues. Trimming pared 1 base from V and 0 bases from J, leaving 10 bases between. The CDR3: CASSQVPGSSYEQYF. The CDR3, as DNA: TGCGCCAGCAGCCAAGTTCCAGGCAGCTCCTACGAGCAGTACTTC.

This chain uses TRBV20-1 with TRBJ2-1; 10 bases fit TRBD2. The V gene's germline CDR1 is DFQATT and CDR2 SNEGSKA (reference sequence). The CDR3 is 15 amino acids. V trimming: 0 bases; J trimming: 10 bases; junction bases outside the gene matches: 9. CDR3 sequence reads: CSARDPLAGEREQFF. DNA of the CDR3: TGCAGTGCTAGAGATCCTCTAGCGGGAGAGCGAGAGCAGTTCTTC.

This clonotype occurred many times. V is TRBV7-9 and J is TRBJ2-3, with 7 bases lining up with TRBD2. The CDR3 covers 16 residues. V lost 1 base, J lost 2 bases, and 6 bases stayed unmatched. Germline loops: CDR1 SEHNR, CDR2 FQNEAQ (reference sequence). Written as DNA, the CDR3 is TGTGCCAGCAGCTTAGTGGCTAGCGGACTCACAGATACGCAGTATTTT. This gives the protein CASSLVASGLTDTQYF.

Ten or more counts support this clonotype. The V call is TRBV7-6, the J call TRBJ2-6; TRBD1 matches at 9 bases. V lost 4 bases to trimming and J lost 2 bases; unmatched junction nucleotides: 3. CDR3 length: 16 residues. Looked up from germline, CDR1 is SGHVS and CDR2 is FNYEAQ. CDR3 DNA: TGTGCCAGCAGCTCAACAGGGGGCGCTGGGGCCAACGTCCTGACTTTC. Protein product: CASSSTGGAGANVLTF.

On this clonotype itself: This could be a read error, since a much larger clone is one nucleotide away. A read error is likely, as this CDR3 ends without the conserved phenylalanine or tryptophan. The gene calls are TRBV12-3 or TRBV12-4 and TRBJ1-5, with D maybe TRBD1 (5 bases). V dropped 5 bases and J dropped 8 bases, with 16 bases sitting between them. The length of the CDR3 is 14 residues. The CDR3 reads CASSPGLVVEPQHL. The CDR3 nucleotides are TGTGCCAGCAGTCCAGGGCTGGTTGTAGAGCCCCAGCATCTT.

Points on this clonotype: This sequence may be a read error, since a much larger clone differs from it by one base. This chain links TRBV6-6 with TRBJ2-7; the match to TRBD1 covers 11 bases. This CDR3 spans 14 amino acids. CDR1 is MNHNY and CDR2 is SVGAGI in the germline V gene (reference sequence). CDR3 loop: CAGSWDRGDYEQYF. In DNA form, the CDR3 reads TGTGCCGGCAGCTGGGACAGGGGGGACTACGAGCAGTACTTC.

This clonotype was counted only a few times. The CDR3 region is CSARAENSSTDTQYF. The CDR3 DNA reads TGCAGTGCTAGAGCTGAAAATAGTAGCACAGATACGCAGTATTTT. The gene calls are TRBV20-1 and TRBJ2-3; no definite D call. Germline loops: CDR1 DFQATT, CDR2 SNEGSKA (reference sequence). CDR3 length equals 15 residues. The ends were cut back, 1 base at V and 0 bases at J, with 11 bases in the middle.

Turning to this clonotype: A much larger clonotype is one base distant, so this may be a read error. This sequence joins TRBV13 and TRBJ2-5; a weak D match, TRBD1 (6 bases). This CDR3 comprises 12 residues. In germline, CDR1 is PRHDT, CDR2 FYEKMQ (reference sequence). The CDR3 loop reads CASSQGQGTQYF. Here the CDR3 DNA reads TGTGCCAGCAGTCAGGGGCAAGGGACCCAGTACTTC.

The V call is TRBV7-9, the J call TRBJ2-6, with D perhaps matching TRBD2 (6 bases). CDR1 SEHNR and CDR2 FQNEAQ come from the germline V gene (reference sequence). V dropped 8 bases and J dropped 3 bases, with 8 bases sitting between them. The CDR3 is 13 residues long. This CDR3 reads CASRGGGANVLTF. CDR3 nucleotides: TGTGCCAGCCGGGGAGGTGGGGCCAACGTCCTGACTTTC.

Of note for this clonotype: A read error may produce the germline difference seen at one junction end. The rearrangement links TRBV12-3 or TRBV12-4 to TRBJ1-1; D perhaps matches TRBD1 (5 bases). This CDR3 is built from 15 residues. Here the CDR3 reads CDSRQSRDQHTEAFF. Here the CDR3 DNA reads TGTGACAGCAGACAGAGCCGGGACCAGCACACTGAAGCTTTCTTT.

About this clonotype: This may come from a read error, since a much larger clone is one base off. The chain links TRBV4-3 to TRBJ2-1; 9 nucleotides agree with TRBD1. The germline CDR1 and CDR2 sequences are LGHNA and YSLEER. The CDR3 runs to 16 residues. J lost 5 bases, V lost 3 bases, and 8 bases had no gene match. The CDR3 DNA reads as TGCGCCAGCAGCCAGGGGACAGGGCTGGCCCACAATGAGCAGTTCTTC. Its protein product is CASSQGTGLAHNEQFF.

This clonotype was seen many times. The chain is built from TRBV10-3 and TRBJ2-7; D gene unclear. V lost 3 bases to trimming and J lost 1 base, with 7 bases between them. Germline V gene lookup returns CDR1 ENHRY and CDR2 SYGVKD. The CDR3 is 13 residues long. The CDR3 here is CAISDVNSYEQYF. As DNA, the CDR3 is TGTGCCATCAGTGATGTGAATTCCTACGAGCAGTACTTC.

There are many counts of this clonotype. The rearrangement uses TRBV20-1 and TRBJ2-1; 9 bases are a match to TRBD2. CDR3 length: 14 residues. From germline, CDR1 is DFQATT and CDR2 SNEGSKA (reference sequence). With V trimmed by 3 bases and J by 3 bases, 3 bases remained unmatched. CDR3 coding DNA: TGCAGTGCTAGTAGTAGCGGGAGCTACAATGAGCAGTTCTTC. It encodes CSASSSGSYNEQFF.

In its sample, this clonotype was seen many times. The chain employs TRBV24-1 and TRBJ2-2; 11 bases fit TRBD2. J gave up 2 bases and V 5 bases, and 12 bases lay outside the gene matches. CDR1 and CDR2 from the germline V gene are KGHDR and SFDVKD. This CDR3 has 19 amino acids. The CDR3 loop reads CATSGAPPGLADNTGELFF. The CDR3 nucleotides are TGTGCCACCAGTGGCGCCCCTCCGGGACTAGCGGATAACACCGGGGAGCTGTTTTTT.

CDR3 DNA sequence: TGTGCCAGCAGCCGGAGCTCCTCTACGAACACTGAAGCTTTCTTT. Translation gives CASSRSSSTNTEAFF. The chain employs TRBV27 and TRBJ1-1; D unresolved. V shed 6 bases and J shed 1 base, with 15 bases lying between them. This CDR3 has 15 residues. Germline CDR1 MNHEY, CDR2 SMNVEV (reference sequence).